These 11 T cell receptor beta chains were all obtained from the same sample, sequenced in a study of T cell responses to AZD1222 COVID-19 vaccine. Data came from immunoSEQ multiplex PCR; TCRdb stores just in-frame clones and leaves some out. The sample holds around 99,000 clones, around 87% seen once. Material: peripheral blood, obtained on day 0 of AZD1222 vaccination. The receptors here all came from an adult in good health.

The V and J genes are TRBV5-6 and TRBJ2-7, with a weak D call TRBD2 (5 bases). The CDR3 is made up of 14 amino acids. Germline V lookup: CDR1 SGHDT, CDR2 YYEEEE. V lost 3 bases, J lost 2 bases, and 12 bases lay in between. Written as DNA, the CDR3 is TGTGCCAGCAGCTCGGTCGGAGGCCCCTACGAGCAGTACTTC. This translates into CASSSVGGPYEQYF.

This rearrangement joins TRBV3-1 (or the pseudogene TRBV3-2) to TRBJ1-2, with a possible D match to TRBD1 (6 bases). Germline V CDR1 and CDR2: LGHDT, YNNKEL (reference sequence). The CDR3 totals 15 residues. Trimming removed 1 base from V and 3 bases from J, with 12 bases in between. CDR3 sequence (DNA): TGTGCCAGCAGCCAAGGGGGGGGGCGTCACTATGGCTACACCTTC. This sequence encodes CASSQGGGRHYGYTF.

The chain carries TRBV4-3 and TRBJ1-2, with D unclear. V shed 0 bases and J shed 0 bases, with 14 bases lying between them. CDR1 is LGHNA and CDR2 is YSLEER in the germline V gene. CDR3 size: 17 residues. CDR3 residues: CASSQDTTGRTNYGYTF. The CDR3 bases are TGCGCCAGCAGCCAAGACACCACCGGACGGACTAACTATGGCTACACCTTC.

This clone was seen just once. This chain links TRBV15 with TRBJ2-1, with D hard to call. This CDR3 contains 14 residues. The ends were cut back, 5 bases at V and 5 bases at J, with 13 bases in the middle. CDR1 is LNHNV, CDR2 YYDKDF, per germline (reference sequence). The CDR3 here is CATSLARPNNEQFF. The DNA of the CDR3 is TGTGCCACCAGCTTGGCCCGCCCCAACAATGAGCAGTTCTTC.

The V and J genes are TRBV4-2 and TRBJ1-2, with D possibly being TRBD1 (6 bases). V was cut by 5 bases and J by 0 bases, with 16 bases left in between. CDR3 length: 16 amino acids. Germline V gene data show CDR1 as LGHNA and CDR2 as YNFKEQ. CDR3 in amino acids: CASSTRQDTANYGYTF. DNA for the CDR3: TGTGCCAGCAGCACCCGACAGGATACGGCTAACTATGGCTACACCTTC.

This chain connects TRBV3-1 (or the pseudogene TRBV3-2) to TRBJ2-6; 11 nucleotides match TRBD2. CDR1 and CDR2 from the germline V gene are LGHDT and YNNKEL (reference sequence). J gave up 3 bases and V 5 bases, and 9 bases lay outside the gene matches. The CDR3 loop spans 18 amino acids. CDR3 protein: CASSYLLAGVSGANVLTF. The CDR3 DNA is TGTGCCAGCAGCTACTTACTAGCGGGAGTAAGTGGGGCCAACGTCCTGACTTTC.

This chain uses TRBV24-1 with TRBJ2-2, with D possibly matching TRBD1 (5 bases). V was shortened by 3 bases and J by 5 bases, with 12 bases between the two germline ends. The CDR3 extends over 15 amino acids. Germline V gene data show CDR1 as KGHDR and CDR2 as SFDVKD. The chain's CDR3 is CATSDPSRETGELFF. The CDR3 DNA is TGTGCCACCAGTGATCCCAGCAGGGAAACCGGGGAGCTGTTTTTT.

This clone has a single count. The CDR3 loop is CATSAPSTDTQYF. Here the CDR3 DNA reads TGTGCCACAAGTGCGCCTTCCACGGATACGCAGTATTTT. V is TRBV28 and J is TRBJ2-3, with no clear D. V lost 10 bases to trimming and J lost 6 bases, with 17 bases between them. The CDR3 covers 13 residues. In germline, CDR1 is MDHEN, CDR2 SYDVKM.

The table lists this clone with a few counts. V usage is TRBV18 and J usage is TRBJ2-3, with D tentatively TRBD1 (6 bases). The CDR3 sequence is 16 residues long. The V gene's germline CDR1 is KGHSH and CDR2 LQKENI. Trimming pared 0 bases from V and 3 bases from J, leaving 13 bases between. In DNA, the CDR3 is TGTGCCAGCTCACCACCGGCTACGCAGGGGACAGATACGCAGTATTTT. This codes for CASSPPATQGTDTQYF.

V usage is TRBV4-2 and J usage is TRBJ2-5; no firm D call. Germline V gives CDR1 LGHNA, CDR2 YNFKEQ. The CDR3 sequence is 13 residues long. The ends were cut back, 2 bases at V and 4 bases at J, with 8 bases in the middle. This CDR3 reads CASSQRFIETQYF. CDR3 sequence (DNA): TGTGCCAGCAGCCAACGTTTTATAGAGACCCAGTACTTC.

V and J are TRBV6-5 and TRBJ1-2; D not certain. The germline V gene encodes CDR1 MNHEY and CDR2 SVGAGI. The V end was cut by 8 bases, the J end by 0 bases, with 10 bases between. This CDR3 contains 13 residues. This chain's CDR3 is CASWKGTNYGYTF. The CDR3 coding sequence is TGTGCCAGCTGGAAAGGAACTAACTATGGCTACACCTTC.